Listed here are 10 T cell receptor beta chains from one sample, sequenced in a study of beta chain features in type 1 diabetes. General study points: A moderate, significant TCRB CDR3 shortening appeared in type 1 diabetes across four CD4+ subsets.

TCRB transcripts that were expressed got sequenced, as all of the isolated RNA had been reverse transcribed. Measured with immunoSEQ multiplex PCR; TCRdb has only the in-frame clones, and not every one. The data contain a few hundred thousand clones, 13% of them singletons. Their specific antigens are unknown. Sequences were obtained from naive CD4+ T cells from blood. The receptors were sampled from a woman between 18 and 29 years old with type 1 diabetes.

V and J are TRBV29-1 and TRBJ1-4, with a tentative D call TRBD1 (6 bases). This CDR3 spans 14 amino acids. Germline loops: CDR1 SQVTM, CDR2 ANQGSEA. V was clipped by 4 bases and J by 10 bases, with 19 bases between them. CDR3 sequence: CSVAQGSTRGKLFF. The CDR3 DNA sequence: TGCAGCGTTGCACAGGGATCCACTCGGGGAAAACTGTTTTTT. Full variable domain (outside the CDR3, taken from reference TRBV29-1 and TRBJ1-4): SAVISQKPSRDICQRGTSLTIQCQVDSQVTMMFWYRQQPGQSLTLIATANQGSEATYESGFVIDKFPISRPNLTFSTLTVSNMSPEDSSIYLCSVAQGSTRGKLFFGSGTQLSVL.

This clone was found a few times. The chain is built from TRBV5-1 and TRBJ1-2, with a weak D call TRBD1 (5 bases). The CDR3 is 13 amino acids. CDR1 SGHRS and CDR2 YFSETQ come from the germline V gene. V shed 0 bases and J shed 4 bases, with 7 bases lying between them. The CDR3 loop is CASSLEGPYGYTF. The CDR3 coding sequence is TGCGCCAGCAGCTTGGAGGGGCCCTATGGCTACACCTTC.

The rearrangement uses TRBV7-2 and TRBJ2-2, with D perhaps TRBD1 (6 bases). V was cut by 2 bases and J by 3 bases, with 7 bases left in between. This CDR3 region has 14 residues. Germline values: CDR1 SGHTA, CDR2 FQGNSA. The CDR3 DNA reads as TGTGCCAGCAGCTTAACAGGGTACACCGGGGAGCTGTTTTTT. This gives the protein CASSLTGYTGELFF. Complete variable domain (other parts from reference TRBV7-2 and TRBJ2-2): GAGVSQSPSNKVTEKGKDVELRCDPISGHTALYWYRQSLGQGLEFLIYFQGNSAPDKSGLPSDRFSAERTGGSVSTLTIQRTQQEDSAVYLCASSLTGYTGELFFGEGSRLTVL.

This clone was counted only a few times. V usage is TRBV7-2 and J usage is TRBJ2-3; 11 nucleotides line up with TRBD2. CDR1 and CDR2 (germline): SGHTA, FQGNSA. With V trimmed by 1 base and J by 5 bases, 8 bases remained unmatched. The CDR3 spans 17 residues. The CDR3 is CASSLDRLAGGVDTQYF. In nucleotides, the CDR3 is TGTGCCAGCAGCTTAGACCGGCTAGCGGGAGGAGTAGATACGCAGTATTTT.

This clone was detected only a few times. The chain uses TRBV5-1 and TRBJ2-1; a possible D gene is TRBD2 (6 bases). Trimming took 0 bases from V and 4 from J, leaving 11 bases between them. Germline CDR1 and CDR2: SGHRS and YFSETQ. This CDR3 has 15 residues. The CDR3 sequence: CASSLVGGTYNEQFF. The CDR3 DNA reads TGCGCCAGCAGCTTGGTGGGTGGGACTTACAATGAGCAGTTCTTC.

V and J are TRBV28 and TRBJ1-2, with 10 bases aligning to TRBD1. The CDR3 extends over 16 amino acids. CDR1 MDHEN and CDR2 SYDVKM come from the germline V gene. Trimming at V came to 3 bases and at J to 4 bases, leaving 8 bases not matched to a gene. The CDR3, as DNA: TGTGCCAGCAGTTTGCCTCCGGGACAGGGGACCTATGGCTACACCTTC. It yields the protein CASSLPPGQGTYGYTF.

In its sample, this clone was seen a few times. The genes are TRBV25-1 and TRBJ2-1; TRBD2 matches 10 bases. Germline V gene sequence: CDR1 MGHDK, CDR2 SYGVNS. V was clipped by 8 bases and J by 5 bases; unmatched bases: 18. This CDR3 is 18 amino acids long. CDR3 sequence (DNA): TGTGCCAGCGCCTCCGAGTTAGCGGGAGGTACCCCCCACAATGAGCAGTTCTTC. It codes for CASASELAGGTPHNEQFF.

The chain recombines TRBV18 with TRBJ2-6, with D possibly matching TRBD2 (5 bases). CDR1 is KGHSH and CDR2 is LQKENI in the germline V gene. This CDR3 is 16 amino acids long. V was cut by 6 bases and J by 4 bases, with 16 bases left in between. The CDR3 nucleotides read TGTGCCAGCTCCTTCTCGAGGGTGACAGGGGCCAACGTCCTGACTTTC. The encoded protein is CASSFSRVTGANVLTF.

This chain connects TRBV5-4 to TRBJ1-1; 7 bases match TRBD1. Trimming cost V 3 bases and J 10 bases; bases outside gene matches: 24. Per germline, CDR1 SGHNT and CDR2 YYREEE (reference sequence). CDR3 length equals 18 residues. CDR3 amino acids: CASSSGQLGPLGTLGAFF. In DNA form, the CDR3 reads TGTGCCAGCAGCTCGGGACAGCTAGGACCCCTCGGTACTCTGGGAGCTTTCTTT.

The table lists this clone with a count of one. V and J are TRBV4-2 and TRBJ2-7, with 13 bases lining up with TRBD2. CDR1 and CDR2 (germline): LGHNA, YNFKEQ. Germline trimming cut 5 bases from V and 3 bases from J; bases unmatched to any gene: 4. The CDR3 spans 15 residues. This CDR3 reads CASSSRLAGGYEQYF. The CDR3 region has the DNA TGTGCCAGCAGCTCACGACTAGCGGGAGGCTACGAGCAGTACTTC.